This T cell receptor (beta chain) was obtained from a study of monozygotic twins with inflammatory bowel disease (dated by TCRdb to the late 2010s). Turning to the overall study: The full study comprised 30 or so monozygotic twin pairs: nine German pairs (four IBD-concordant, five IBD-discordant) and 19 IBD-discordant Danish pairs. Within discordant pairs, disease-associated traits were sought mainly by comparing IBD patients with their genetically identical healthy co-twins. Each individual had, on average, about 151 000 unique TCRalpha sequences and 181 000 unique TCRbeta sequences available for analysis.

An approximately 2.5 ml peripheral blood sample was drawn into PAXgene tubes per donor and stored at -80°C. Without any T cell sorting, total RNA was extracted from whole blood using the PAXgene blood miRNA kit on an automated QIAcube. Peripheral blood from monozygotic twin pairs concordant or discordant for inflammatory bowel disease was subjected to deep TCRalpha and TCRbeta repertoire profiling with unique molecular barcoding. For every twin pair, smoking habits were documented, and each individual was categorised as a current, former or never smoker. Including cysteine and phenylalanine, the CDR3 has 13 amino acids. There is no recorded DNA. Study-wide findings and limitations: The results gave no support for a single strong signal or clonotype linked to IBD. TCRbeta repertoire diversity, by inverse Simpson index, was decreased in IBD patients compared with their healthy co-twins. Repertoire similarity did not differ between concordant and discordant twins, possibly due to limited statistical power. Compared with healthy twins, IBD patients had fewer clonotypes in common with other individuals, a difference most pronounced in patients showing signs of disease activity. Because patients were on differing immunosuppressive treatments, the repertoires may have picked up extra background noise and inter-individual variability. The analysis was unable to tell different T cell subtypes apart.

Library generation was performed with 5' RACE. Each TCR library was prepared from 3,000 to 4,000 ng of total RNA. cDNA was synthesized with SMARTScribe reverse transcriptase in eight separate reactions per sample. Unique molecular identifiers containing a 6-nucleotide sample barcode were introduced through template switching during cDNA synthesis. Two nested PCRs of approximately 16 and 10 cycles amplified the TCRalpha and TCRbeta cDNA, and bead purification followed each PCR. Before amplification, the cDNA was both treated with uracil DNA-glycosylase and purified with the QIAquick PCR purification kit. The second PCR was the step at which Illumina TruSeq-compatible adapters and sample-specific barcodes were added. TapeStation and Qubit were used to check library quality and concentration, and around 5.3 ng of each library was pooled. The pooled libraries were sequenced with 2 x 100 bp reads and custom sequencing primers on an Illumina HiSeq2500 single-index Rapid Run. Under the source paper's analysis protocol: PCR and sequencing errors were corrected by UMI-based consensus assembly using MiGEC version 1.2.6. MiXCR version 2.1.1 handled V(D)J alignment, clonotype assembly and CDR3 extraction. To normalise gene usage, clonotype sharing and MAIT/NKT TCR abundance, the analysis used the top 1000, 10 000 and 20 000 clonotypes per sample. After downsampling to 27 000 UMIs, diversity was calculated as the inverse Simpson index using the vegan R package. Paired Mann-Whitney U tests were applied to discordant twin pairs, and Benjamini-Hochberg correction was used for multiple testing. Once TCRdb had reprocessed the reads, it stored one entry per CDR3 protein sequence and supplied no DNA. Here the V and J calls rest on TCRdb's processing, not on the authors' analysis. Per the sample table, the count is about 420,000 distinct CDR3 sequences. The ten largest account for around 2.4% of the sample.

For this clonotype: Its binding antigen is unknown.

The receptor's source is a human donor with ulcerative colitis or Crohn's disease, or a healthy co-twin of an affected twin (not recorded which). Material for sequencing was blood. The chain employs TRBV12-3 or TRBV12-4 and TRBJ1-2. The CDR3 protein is CASTHRLDYGYTF.